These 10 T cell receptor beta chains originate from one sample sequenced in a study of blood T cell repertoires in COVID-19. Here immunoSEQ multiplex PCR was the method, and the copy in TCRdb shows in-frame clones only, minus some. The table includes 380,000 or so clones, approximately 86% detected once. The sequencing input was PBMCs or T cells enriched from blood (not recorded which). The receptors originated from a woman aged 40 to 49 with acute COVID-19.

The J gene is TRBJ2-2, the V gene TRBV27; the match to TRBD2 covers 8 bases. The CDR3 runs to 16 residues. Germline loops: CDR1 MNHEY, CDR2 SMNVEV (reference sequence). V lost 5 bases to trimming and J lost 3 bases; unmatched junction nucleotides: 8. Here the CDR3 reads CASSKTGTRHTGELFF. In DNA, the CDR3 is TGTGCCAGCAGTAAAACCGGGACTAGACACACCGGGGAGCTGTTTTTT.

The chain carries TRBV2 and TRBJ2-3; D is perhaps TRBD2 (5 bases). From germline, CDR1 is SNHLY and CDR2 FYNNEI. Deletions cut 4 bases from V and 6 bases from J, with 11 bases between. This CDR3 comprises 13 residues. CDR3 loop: CASSGGVGDTQYF. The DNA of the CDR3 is TGTGCCAGCAGTGGGGGAGTAGGGGATACGCAGTATTTT.

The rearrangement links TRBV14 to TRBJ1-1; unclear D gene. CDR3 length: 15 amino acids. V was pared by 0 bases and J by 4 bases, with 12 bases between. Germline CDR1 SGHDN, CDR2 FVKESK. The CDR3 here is CASSQDTVGTTEAFF. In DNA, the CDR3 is TGTGCCAGCAGCCAAGATACGGTGGGCACCACTGAAGCTTTCTTT.

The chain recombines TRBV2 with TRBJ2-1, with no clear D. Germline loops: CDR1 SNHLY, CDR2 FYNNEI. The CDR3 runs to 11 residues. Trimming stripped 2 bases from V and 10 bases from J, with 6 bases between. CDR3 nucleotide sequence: TGTGCCAGCAGTGAATTGAGAGAGCAGTTCTTC. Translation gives CASSELREQFF.

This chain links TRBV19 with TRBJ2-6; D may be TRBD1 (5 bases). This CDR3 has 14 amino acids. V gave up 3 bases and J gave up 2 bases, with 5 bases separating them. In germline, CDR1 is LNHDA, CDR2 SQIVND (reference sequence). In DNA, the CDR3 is TGTGCCAGTAGTATGGGGCCTGGGGCCAACGTCCTGACTTTC. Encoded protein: CASSMGPGANVLTF.

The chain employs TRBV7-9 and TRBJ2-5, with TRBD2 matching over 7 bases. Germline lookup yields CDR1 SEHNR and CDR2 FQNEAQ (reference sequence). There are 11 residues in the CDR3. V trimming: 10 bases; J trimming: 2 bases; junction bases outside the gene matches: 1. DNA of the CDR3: TGTGCCACCGGGGGGCAAGAGACCCAGTACTTC. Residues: CATGGQETQYF.

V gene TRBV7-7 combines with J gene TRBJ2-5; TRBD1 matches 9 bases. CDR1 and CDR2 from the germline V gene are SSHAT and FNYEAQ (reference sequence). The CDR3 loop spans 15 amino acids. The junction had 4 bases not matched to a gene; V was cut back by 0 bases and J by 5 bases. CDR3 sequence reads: CASSLAGTGLETQYF. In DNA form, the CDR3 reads TGTGCCAGCAGCTTAGCCGGGACAGGGCTGGAGACCCAGTACTTC.

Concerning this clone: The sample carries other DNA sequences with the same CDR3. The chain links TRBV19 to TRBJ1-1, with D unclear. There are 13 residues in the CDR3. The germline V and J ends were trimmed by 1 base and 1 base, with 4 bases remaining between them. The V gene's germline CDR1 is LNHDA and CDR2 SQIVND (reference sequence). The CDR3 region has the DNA TGTGCCAGTAGTATAGGTAGGAACACTGAAGCTTTCTTT. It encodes CASSIGRNTEAFF.

CDR3 DNA: TGTGCCAGCAGCTTGGAGGGGGCGCGGGTCTATGGCTACACCTTC. Translated, it gives CASSLEGARVYGYTF. The rearrangement uses TRBV5-6 and TRBJ1-2, with 7 bases lining up with TRBD1. The CDR3 is 15 residues long. Trimming removed 0 bases from V and 4 bases from J; junction bases left unmatched: 6. CDR1 SGHDT and CDR2 YYEEEE come from the germline V gene.

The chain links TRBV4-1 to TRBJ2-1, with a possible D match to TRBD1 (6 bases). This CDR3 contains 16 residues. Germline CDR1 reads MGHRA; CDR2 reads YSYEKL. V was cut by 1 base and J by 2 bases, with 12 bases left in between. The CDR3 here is CASSQGMGAAYNEQFF. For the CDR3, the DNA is TGCGCCAGCAGCCAAGGGATGGGGGCCGCCTACAATGAGCAGTTCTTC.